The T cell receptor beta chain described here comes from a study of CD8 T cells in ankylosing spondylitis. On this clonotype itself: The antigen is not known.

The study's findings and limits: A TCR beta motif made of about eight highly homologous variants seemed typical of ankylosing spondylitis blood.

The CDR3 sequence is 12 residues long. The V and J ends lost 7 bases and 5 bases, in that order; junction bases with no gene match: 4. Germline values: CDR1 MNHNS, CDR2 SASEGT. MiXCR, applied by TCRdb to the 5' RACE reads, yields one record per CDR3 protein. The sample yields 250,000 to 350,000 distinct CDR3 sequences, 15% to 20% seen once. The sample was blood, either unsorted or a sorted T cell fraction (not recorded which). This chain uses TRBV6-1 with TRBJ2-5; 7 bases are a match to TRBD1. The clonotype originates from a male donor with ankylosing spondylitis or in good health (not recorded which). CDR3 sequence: CASKTGWETQYF. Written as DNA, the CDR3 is TGTGCCAGCAAGACAGGGTGGGAGACCCAGTACTTC.